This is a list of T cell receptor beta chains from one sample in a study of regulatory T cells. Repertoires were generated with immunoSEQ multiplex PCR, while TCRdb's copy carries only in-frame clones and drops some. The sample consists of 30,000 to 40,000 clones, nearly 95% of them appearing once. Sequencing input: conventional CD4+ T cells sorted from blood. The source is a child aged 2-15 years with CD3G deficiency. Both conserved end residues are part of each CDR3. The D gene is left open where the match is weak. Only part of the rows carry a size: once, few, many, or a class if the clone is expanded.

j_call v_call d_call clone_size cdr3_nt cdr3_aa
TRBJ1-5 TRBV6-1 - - TGTGCCAGCAGGGAACAGAGTGATCAGCCCCAGCATTTT CASREQSDQPQHF
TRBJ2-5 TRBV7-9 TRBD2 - TGTGCCAGCAGCTTAGGCTTCCCCGGGACTAGGGAAGAGACCCAGTACTTC CASSLGFPGTREETQYF
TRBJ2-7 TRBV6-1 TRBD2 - TGTGCCAGCACTGGACTAGCGGGCCCCTACGAGCAGTACTTC CASTGLAGPYEQYF
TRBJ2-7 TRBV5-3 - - TGTGCCAGAACCTTTAGACAGATCTCCTACGAGCAGTACTTC CARTFRQISYEQYF
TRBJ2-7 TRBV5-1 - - TGCGCCAGCAGTCCATATACAGGGTTCCACGAGCAGTACTTC CASSPYTGFHEQYF
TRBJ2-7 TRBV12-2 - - TGTGCAAGTCGCTTTCCGACAGGGGCCAACTACGAGCAGTACTTC CASRFPTGANYEQYF
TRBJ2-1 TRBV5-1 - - TGCGCCAGCAGCGGAGGACGGACTGAGCAGTTCTTC CASSGGRTEQFF
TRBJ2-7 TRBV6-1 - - TGTGCCAGCGTCGCAGGGGGGAGCTACGAGCAGTACTTC CASVAGGSYEQYF
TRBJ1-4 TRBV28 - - TGTGCCAGCAGTGAGGGGGTAGCTGAAGGAAAACTGTTTTTT CASSEGVAEGKLFF
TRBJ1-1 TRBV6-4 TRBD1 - TGTGCCAGCAGGGGGGACAGGGGGCGCCGGAACACTGAAGCTTTCTTT CASRGDRGRRNTEAFF
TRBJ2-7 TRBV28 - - TGTGCCAGCAGGACGGGGAGTTCCTACGAGCAGTACTTC CASRTGSSYEQYF
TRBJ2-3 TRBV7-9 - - TGTGCCAGCAGCCTAGGTCAGATTGGCACAGATACGCAGTATTTT CASSLGQIGTDTQYF
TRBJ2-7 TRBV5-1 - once TGCGCCAGCAGCTTAAACCCTCGGTCCGAGCAGTACTTC CASSLNPRSEQYF
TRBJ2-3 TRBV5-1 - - TGCGCCAGCAGCACGGGACTGGGGGTCTCAGATACGCAGTATTTT CASSTGLGVSDTQYF
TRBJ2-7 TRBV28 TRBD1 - TGTGCCAGCAGTTCCCCGGACAGGTTAGGCGAGCAGTACTTC CASSSPDRLGEQYF
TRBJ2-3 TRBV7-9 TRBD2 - TGTGCCAGCAGCTTATCGGGAGGGCCTTTTGATACGCAGTATTTT CASSLSGGPFDTQYF
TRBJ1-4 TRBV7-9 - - TGTGCCAGCAGCGCCACAGGGTACACTAATGAAAAACTGTTTTTT CASSATGYTNEKLFF
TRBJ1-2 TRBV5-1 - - TGCGCCAGCAGCTTGTCAGGGCACTATGGCTACACCTTC CASSLSGHYGYTF
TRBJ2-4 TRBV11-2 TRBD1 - TGTGCCAGCAGCCACAGGGGACGAAACATTCAGTACTTC CASSHRGRNIQYF
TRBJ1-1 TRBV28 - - TGTGCCAGCAGTTTGGGGGGGGCGCAAAGGGACACTGAAGCTTTCTTT CASSLGGAQRDTEAFF
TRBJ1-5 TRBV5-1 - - TGCGCCAGCAGCCTGGGAATTGATCAGCCCCAGCATTTT CASSLGIDQPQHF
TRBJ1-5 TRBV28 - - TGTGCCAGCAGTTTAAGACATCAGCCCCAGCATTTT CASSLRHQPQHF
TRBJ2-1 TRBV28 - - TGTGCCAGCCAAACGGCTAGAGTCAGTAATGAGCAGTTCTTC CASQTARVSNEQFF
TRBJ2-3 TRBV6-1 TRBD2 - TGTGCCAGCGGACGGGGGGAAGCGGGCTCAGATACGCAGTATTTT CASGRGEAGSDTQYF
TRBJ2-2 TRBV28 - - TGTGCCAGCAGTGACCCGGGTCGCGCGAACACCGGGGAGCTGTTTTTT CASSDPGRANTGELFF
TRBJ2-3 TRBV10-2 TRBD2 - TGCGCCAGCAGCAGCGGGAGGGCCACAGATACGCAGTATTTT CASSSGRATDTQYF
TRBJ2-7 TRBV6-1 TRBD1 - TGTGCCAGCAGTGAGGCCGGGACAGGGAGGGACGAGCAGTACTTC CASSEAGTGRDEQYF
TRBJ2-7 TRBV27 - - TGTGCCAGCAGTTTAAAGCAGGCCTACGAGCAGTACTTC CASSLKQAYEQYF
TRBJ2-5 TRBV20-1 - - TGCAGTGTTAAGGTTGTGGAGACCCAGTACTTC CSVKVVETQYF
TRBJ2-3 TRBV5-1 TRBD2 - TGCGCCAGCAGCTCGGGGACTAGCGGGAGGGCCGATACGCAGTATTTT CASSSGTSGRADTQYF
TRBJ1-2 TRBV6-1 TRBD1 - TGTGCCAGCAGTAAAGACAGGGGGAGACTTCCTAACTATGGCTACACCTTC CASSKDRGRLPNYGYTF
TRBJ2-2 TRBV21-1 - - TGTGCCAGCAGCAAAGCGCGGGACAGGGTAGACACCGGGGAGCTGTTTTTT CASSKARDRVDTGELFF
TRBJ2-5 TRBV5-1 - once TGCGCCAGCAGCTTCGGGGGAGAGGGGGAGACCCAGTACTTC CASSFGGEGETQYF
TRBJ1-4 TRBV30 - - TGTGCCTGGAGTGTATATGTGTTGGGGGCAGAAAAGGATGAAAAACTGTTTTTT CAWSVYVLGAEKDEKLFF
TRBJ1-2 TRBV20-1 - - TGCAGTGCTAGTAGGGGGTATGGCTACACCTTC CSASRGYGYTF
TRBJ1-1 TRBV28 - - TGTGCCAGCAGATTTCCCGGGACGTTTGAAGCTTTCTTT CASRFPGTFEAFF
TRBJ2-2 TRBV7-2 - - TGTGCCAGCAGCTACCTGGAGGCCGGGGAGCTGTTTTTT CASSYLEAGELFF
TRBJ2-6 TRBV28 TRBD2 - TGTGCCAGCAGGGGGGGGGACTCTGGGGCCAACGTCCTGACTTTC CASRGGDSGANVLTF
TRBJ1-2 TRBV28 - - TGTGCCAGCAGTCCGTCTCGTAAAGGCTACACCTTC CASSPSRKGYTF
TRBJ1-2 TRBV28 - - TGTGCCAGCAGGCCGTCCACGCGGGGCGGTTATGGCTACACCTTC CASRPSTRGGYGYTF
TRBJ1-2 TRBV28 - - TGTGCCAGCAGTCAAACAGGGAGGTACTATGGCTACACCTTC CASSQTGRYYGYTF
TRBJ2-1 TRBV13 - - TGTGCCAGCAGCTTAGGCGGGGGAGCCTACAATGAGCAGTTCTTC CASSLGGGAYNEQFF
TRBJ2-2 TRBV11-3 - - TGTGCCAGCAGCTTAGAGCGGGGTACCGGGGAGCTGTTTTTT CASSLERGTGELFF
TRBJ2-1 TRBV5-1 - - TGCGCCAGCAGCTTGGCTTCCGGGTACTCTTACAATGAGCAGTTCTTC CASSLASGYSYNEQFF
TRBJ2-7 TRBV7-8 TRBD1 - TGTGCCAGCAGCCTTACAGGGGGCGCATCCTACGAGCAGTACTTC CASSLTGGASYEQYF
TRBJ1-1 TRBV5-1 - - TGCGCCAGCAGCTGGGGGGCCACGAACACTGAAGCTTTCTTT CASSWGATNTEAFF
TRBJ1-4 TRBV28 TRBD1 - TGTGCCAGCTCCGGACAGGGCGCAACTAATGAAAAACTGTTTTTT CASSGQGATNEKLFF
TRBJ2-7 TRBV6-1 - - TGTGCCAGCACCCGGGACGGTACCTACGAGCAGTACTTC CASTRDGTYEQYF
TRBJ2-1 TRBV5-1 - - TGCGCCAGCAGCTTGTTAGGCGGATCCTACAATGAGCAGTTCTTC CASSLLGGSYNEQFF
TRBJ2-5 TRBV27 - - TGTGCCAGCAGTTTTAATGAGGGCCAAGAGACCCAGTACTTC CASSFNEGQETQYF
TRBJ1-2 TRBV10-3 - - TGTGCCATCACGGAGAGGGTGTTTGAGGGCTACACCTTC CAITERVFEGYTF
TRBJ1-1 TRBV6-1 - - TGTGCCAGCAGTGCCCAGCCTAAAGAAGCTTTCTTT CASSAQPKEAFF
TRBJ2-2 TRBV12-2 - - TGTGCAAGTCGCCCTGGACAGGGGGCTGCCCGGGGAGCTGTTTTT CASRPGQGAARGAVF
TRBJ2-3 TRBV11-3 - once TGTGCCAGCAGCTTAGGGTCTCCCCACACAGATACGCAGTATTTT CASSLGSPHTDTQYF
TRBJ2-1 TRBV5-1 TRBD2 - TGCGCCAGCAGCTTGATTGGGACTAACCATGAGCAGTTCTTC CASSLIGTNHEQFF
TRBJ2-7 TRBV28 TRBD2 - TGTGCCAGCAGTAGACTGAGCGGGAGGGCCTCCGAGCAGTACTTC CASSRLSGRASEQYF
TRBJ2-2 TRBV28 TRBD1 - TGTGCCAGCAGCCCAGGGGGAGCGAACACCGGGGAGCTGTTTTTT CASSPGGANTGELFF
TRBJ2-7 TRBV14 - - TGTGCCAGCAGCGAACTGCGTCGGTTCGCCGAGCAGTACTTC CASSELRRFAEQYF
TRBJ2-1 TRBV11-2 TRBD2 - TGTGCCAGCAGCTTAAGAGCCTCCGGGACTACCTCCTACAATGAGCAGTTCTTC CASSLRASGTTSYNEQFF